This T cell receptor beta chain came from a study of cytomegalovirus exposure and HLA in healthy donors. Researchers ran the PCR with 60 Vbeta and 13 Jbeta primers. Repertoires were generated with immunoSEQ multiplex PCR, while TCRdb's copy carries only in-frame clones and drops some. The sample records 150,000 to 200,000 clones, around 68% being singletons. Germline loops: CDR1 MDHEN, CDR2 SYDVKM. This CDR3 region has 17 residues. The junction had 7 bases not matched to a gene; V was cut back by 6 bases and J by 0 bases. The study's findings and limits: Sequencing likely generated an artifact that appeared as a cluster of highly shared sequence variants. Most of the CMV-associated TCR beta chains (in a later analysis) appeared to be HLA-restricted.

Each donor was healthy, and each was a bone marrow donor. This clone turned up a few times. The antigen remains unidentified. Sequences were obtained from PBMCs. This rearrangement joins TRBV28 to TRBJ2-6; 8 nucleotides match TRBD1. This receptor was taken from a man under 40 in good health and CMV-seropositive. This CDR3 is CASSVQGGRSGANVLTF. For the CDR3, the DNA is TGTGCCAGCAGCGTACAGGGGGGACGCTCTGGGGCCAACGTCCTGACTTTC.